This T cell receptor beta chain was recovered during a study of blood T cell repertoires in COVID-19. Study-level background: Acute and convalescent COVID-19 specimens originated in the United States, Italy and Spain. PBMCs, B-cell-depleted T cells, or T cells were the source of the cDNA or gDNA that made up the material.

Method: immunoSEQ multiplex PCR; TCRdb's copy keeps in-frame clones and lacks some. The data contain roughly 200,000 clones, roughly 79% of them singletons. The CDR3 totals 14 residues. Losses at the gene ends were 8 bases for V and 6 bases for J; bases not matched to a gene: 6. Germline V gene data show CDR1 as MDHEN and CDR2 as SYDVKM. A Seattle source enrolled patients during active infection and followed them longitudinally. The TCR comes from a woman between 40 and 55 years old with COVID-19, enrolled during active disease. Sequencing was performed on peripheral blood. The chain employs TRBV28 and TRBJ2-2, with 10 bases matching TRBD2. CDR3 residues: CASGLAGVAGELFF. As DNA, the CDR3 is TGTGCCAGCGGGCTAGCGGGAGTTGCCGGGGAGCTGTTTTTT.